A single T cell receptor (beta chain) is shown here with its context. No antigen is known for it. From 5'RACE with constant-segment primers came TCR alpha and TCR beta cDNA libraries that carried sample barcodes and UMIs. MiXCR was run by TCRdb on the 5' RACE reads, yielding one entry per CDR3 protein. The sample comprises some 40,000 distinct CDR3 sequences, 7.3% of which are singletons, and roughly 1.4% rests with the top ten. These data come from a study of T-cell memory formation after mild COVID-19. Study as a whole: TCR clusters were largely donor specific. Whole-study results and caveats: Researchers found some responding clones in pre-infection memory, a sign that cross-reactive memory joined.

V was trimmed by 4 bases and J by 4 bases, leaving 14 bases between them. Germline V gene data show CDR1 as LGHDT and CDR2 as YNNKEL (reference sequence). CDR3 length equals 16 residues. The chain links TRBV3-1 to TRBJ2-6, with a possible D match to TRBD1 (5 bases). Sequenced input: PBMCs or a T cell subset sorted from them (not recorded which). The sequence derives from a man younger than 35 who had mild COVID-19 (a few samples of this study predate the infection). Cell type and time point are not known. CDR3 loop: CASSLTQGSGANVLTF. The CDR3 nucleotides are TGTGCCAGCAGCCTAACCCAGGGTAGCGGGGCCAACGTCCTGACTTTC. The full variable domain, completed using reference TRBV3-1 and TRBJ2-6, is DTAVSQTPKYLVTQMGNDKSIKCEQNLGHDTMYWYKQDSKKFLKIMFSYNNKELIINETVPNRFSPKSPDKAHLNLHINSLELGDSAVYFCASSLTQGSGANVLTFGAGSRLTVL.